This T cell receptor (beta chain) stems from a study of blood T cell repertoires in COVID-19. Germline loops: CDR1 SEHNR, CDR2 FQNEAQ (reference sequence). The J segment lost 5 bases and the V segment lost 1 base, leaving 9 bases of the junction unmatched. The CDR3 has 16 amino acids. The repertoire was sequenced with immunoSEQ multiplex PCR; TCRdb's copy has only in-frame clones and lacks some. The data hold roughly 220,000 clones, with 88% observed a single time. The clonotype comes from a woman aged 30 to 39 who had recovered from COVID-19. Sequenced material: PBMCs or T cells enriched from blood (not recorded which). J is TRBJ2-5 and V is TRBV7-9; 8 bases are a match to TRBD1. Written as DNA, the CDR3 is TGTGCCAGCAGCTTAGTGGGACAGGTGTTGAGGGAGACCCAGTACTTC. Translation gives CASSLVGQVLRETQYF.